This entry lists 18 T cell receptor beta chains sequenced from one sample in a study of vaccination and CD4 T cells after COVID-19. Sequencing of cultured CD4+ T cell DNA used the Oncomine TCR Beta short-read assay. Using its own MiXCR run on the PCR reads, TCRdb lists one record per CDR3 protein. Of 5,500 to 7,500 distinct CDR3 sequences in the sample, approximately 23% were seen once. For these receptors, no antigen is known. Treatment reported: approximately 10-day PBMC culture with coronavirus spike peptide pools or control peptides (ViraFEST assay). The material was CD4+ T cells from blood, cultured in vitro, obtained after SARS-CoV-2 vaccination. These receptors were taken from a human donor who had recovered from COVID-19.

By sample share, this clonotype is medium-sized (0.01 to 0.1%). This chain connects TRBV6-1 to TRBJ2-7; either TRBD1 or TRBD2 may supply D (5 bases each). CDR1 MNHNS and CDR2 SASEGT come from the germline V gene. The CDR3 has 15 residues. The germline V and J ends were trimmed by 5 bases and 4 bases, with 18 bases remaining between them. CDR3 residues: CASSPRDGPSYEQYF. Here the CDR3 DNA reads TGTGCCAGCAGTCCACGGGACGGCCCGTCGTACGAGCAGTACTTC.

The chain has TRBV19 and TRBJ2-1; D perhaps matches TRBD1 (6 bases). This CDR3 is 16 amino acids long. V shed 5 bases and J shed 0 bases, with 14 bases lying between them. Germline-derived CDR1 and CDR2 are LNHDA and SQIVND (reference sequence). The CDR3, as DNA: TGTGCCAGTAGTGTGACAGGTCCAAGCTCCTACAATGAGCAGTTCTTC. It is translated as CASSVTGPSSYNEQFF.

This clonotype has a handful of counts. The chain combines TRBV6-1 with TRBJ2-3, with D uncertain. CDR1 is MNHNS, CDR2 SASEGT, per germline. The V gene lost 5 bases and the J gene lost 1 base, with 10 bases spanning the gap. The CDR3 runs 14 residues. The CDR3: CASSQRAGTDTQYF. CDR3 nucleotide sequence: TGTGCCAGCAGTCAACGGGCTGGCACAGATACGCAGTATTTT.

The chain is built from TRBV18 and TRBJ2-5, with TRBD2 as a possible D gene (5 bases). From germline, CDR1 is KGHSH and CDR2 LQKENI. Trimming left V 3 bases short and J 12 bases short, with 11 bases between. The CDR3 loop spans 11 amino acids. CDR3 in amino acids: CASSPDLTKYF. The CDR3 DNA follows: TGTGCCAGCTCACCGGACTTAACCAAGTACTTC.

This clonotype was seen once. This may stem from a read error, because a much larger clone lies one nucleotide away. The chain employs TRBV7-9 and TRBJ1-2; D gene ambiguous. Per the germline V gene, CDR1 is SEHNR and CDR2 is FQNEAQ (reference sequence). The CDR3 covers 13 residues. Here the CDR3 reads CVSGEQPNYGYTF. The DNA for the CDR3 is TGTGTCAGCGGTGAACAGCCTAACTATGGCTACACCTTC.

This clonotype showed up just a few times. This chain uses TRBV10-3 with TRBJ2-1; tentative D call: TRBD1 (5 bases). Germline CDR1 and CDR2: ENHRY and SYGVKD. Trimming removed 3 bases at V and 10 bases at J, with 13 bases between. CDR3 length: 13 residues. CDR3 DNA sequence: TGTGCCATCAGTGATAATAGACAGTTAGAGCAGTTCTTC. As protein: CAISDNRQLEQFF.

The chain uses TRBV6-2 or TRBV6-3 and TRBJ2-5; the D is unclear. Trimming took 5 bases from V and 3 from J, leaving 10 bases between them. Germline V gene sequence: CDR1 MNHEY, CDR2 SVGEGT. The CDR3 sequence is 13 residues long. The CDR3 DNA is TGTGCCAGCAGTCCAGGTTGGGAAGAGACCCAGTACTTC. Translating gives CASSPGWEETQYF.

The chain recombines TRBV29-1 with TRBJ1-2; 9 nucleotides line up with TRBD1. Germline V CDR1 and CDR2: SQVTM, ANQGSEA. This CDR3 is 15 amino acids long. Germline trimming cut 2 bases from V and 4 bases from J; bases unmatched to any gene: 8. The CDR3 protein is CSVELRTGDGYGYTF. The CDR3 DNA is TGCAGCGTTGAACTACGGACAGGGGACGGCTATGGCTACACCTTC.

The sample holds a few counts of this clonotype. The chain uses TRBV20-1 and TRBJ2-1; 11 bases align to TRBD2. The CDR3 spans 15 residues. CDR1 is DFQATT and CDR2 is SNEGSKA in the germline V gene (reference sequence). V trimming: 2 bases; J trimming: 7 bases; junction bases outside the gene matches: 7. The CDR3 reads CSARTTSGSMNEQFF. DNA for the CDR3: TGCAGTGCTAGAACAACTAGCGGGAGTATGAATGAGCAGTTCTTC.

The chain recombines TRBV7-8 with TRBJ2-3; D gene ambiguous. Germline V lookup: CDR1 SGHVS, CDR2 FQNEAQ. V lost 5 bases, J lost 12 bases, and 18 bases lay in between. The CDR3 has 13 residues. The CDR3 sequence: CASSRQSSANQYF. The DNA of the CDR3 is TGTGCCAGCAGCCGACAATCGTCAGCGAACCAGTATTTT. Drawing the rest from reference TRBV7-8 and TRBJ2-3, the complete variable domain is GAGVSQSPRYKVAKRGQDVALRCDPISGHVSLFWYQQALGQGPEFLTYFQNEAQLDKSGLPSDRFFAERPEGSVSTLKIQRTQQEDSAVYLCASSRQSSANQYFGPGTRLTVL.

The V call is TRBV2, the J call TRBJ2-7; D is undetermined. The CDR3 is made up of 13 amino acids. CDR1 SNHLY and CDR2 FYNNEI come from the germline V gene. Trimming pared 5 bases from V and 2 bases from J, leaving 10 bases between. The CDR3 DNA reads TGTGCCAGCAGTTCACAAGGCCCCTACGAGCAGTACTTC. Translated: CASSSQGPYEQYF.

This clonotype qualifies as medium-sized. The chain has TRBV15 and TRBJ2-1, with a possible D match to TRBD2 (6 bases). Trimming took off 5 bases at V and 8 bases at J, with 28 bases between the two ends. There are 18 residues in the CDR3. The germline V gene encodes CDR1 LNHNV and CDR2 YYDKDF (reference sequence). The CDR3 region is CATSQRGPGLSLSHEQFF. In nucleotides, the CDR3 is TGTGCCACCAGCCAACGGGGACCGGGACTTAGCCTTTCGCATGAGCAGTTCTTC.

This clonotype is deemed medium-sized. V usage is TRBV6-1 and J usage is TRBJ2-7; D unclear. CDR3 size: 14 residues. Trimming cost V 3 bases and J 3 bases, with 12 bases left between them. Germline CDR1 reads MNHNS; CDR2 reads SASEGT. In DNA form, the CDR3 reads TGTGCCAGCAGTGACGGCGGATATAGCTACGAGCAGTACTTC. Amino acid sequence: CASSDGGYSYEQYF.

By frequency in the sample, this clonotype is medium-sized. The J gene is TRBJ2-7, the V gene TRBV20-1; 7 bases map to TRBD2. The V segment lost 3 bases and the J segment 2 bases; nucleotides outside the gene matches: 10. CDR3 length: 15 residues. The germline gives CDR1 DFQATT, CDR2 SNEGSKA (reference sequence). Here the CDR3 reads CSASRWGGRTYEQYF. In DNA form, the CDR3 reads TGCAGTGCTAGTCGGTGGGGGGGACGAACCTACGAGCAGTACTTC.

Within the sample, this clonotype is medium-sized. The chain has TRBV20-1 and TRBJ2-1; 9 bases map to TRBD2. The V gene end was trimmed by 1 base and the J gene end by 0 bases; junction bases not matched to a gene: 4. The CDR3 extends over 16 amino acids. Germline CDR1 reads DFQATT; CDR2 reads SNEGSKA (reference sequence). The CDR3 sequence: CSARASSGASYNEQFF. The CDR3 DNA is TGCAGTGCTAGAGCCTCTAGCGGGGCCTCCTACAATGAGCAGTTCTTC.

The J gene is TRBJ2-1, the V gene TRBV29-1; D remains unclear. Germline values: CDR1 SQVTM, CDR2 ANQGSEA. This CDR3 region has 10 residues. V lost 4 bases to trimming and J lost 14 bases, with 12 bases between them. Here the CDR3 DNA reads TGCAGCGTTGGGGCTAGGGATAAGTTCTTC. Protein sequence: CSVGARDKFF.

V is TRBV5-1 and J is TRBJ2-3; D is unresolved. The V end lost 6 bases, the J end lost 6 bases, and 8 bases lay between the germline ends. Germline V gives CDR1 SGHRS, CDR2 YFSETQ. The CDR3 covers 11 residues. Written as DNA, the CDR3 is TGCGCCAGCATGTCTGTGGATACGCAGTATTTT. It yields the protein CASMSVDTQYF.

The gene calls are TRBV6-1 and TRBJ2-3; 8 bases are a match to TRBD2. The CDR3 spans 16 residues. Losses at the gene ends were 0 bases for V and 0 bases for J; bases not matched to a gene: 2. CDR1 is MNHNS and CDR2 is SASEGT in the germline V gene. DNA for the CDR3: TGTGCCAGCAGTGAAGCCAAGCGGGGGAGCACAGATACGCAGTATTTT. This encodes CASSEAKRGSTDTQYF.